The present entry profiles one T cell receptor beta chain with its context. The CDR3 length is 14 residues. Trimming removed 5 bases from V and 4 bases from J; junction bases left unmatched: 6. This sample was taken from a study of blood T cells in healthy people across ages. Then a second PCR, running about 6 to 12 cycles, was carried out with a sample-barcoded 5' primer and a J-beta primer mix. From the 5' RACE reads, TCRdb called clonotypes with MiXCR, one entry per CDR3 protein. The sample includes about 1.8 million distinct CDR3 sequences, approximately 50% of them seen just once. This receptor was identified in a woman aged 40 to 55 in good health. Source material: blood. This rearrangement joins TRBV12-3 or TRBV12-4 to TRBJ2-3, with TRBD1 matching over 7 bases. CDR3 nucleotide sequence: TGTGCCAGCAGTCTTATCACAGGGGCAGATACGCAGTATTTT. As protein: CASSLITGADTQYF.